Listed below are T cell receptor beta chains from one sample, sequenced in a study of regulatory T cells in long-lasting Graves disease. TCRdb re-called the multiplex PCR reads through MiXCR, storing one row per CDR3 protein. The data show over 450,000 distinct CDR3 sequences, roughly 21% seen once. Sequencing used peripheral blood mononuclear cells (PBMCs), obtained when the disease was refractory, from a patient treated with antithyroid drugs. The receptor source for this set is a female donor with Graves disease. The CDR3 runs from the conserved cysteine through the conserved F or W. The D gene is left open where the match is weak. Only some rows state a clone size, as once, few, many or a class for expanded clones.

clone_size	v_call	d_call	j_call	cdr3_length	cdr3_aa	cdr3_nt
few	TRBV18	NA	TRBJ2-5	14	CASSPTGNQETQYF	TGTGCCAGCTCACCCACAGGGAACCAAGAGACCCAGTACTTC
many	TRBV5-5	TRBD2	TRBJ2-7	15	CASSPGGLAGGEQYF	TGTGCCAGCAGCCCGGGGGGACTAGCGGGAGGCGAGCAGTACTTC
NA	TRBV20-1	NA	TRBJ1-2	16	CSARDPGRAANYGYTF	TGCAGTGCTAGAGACCCGGGACGGGCAGCTAACTATGGCTACACCTTC
NA	TRBV7-3	NA	TRBJ2-3	14	CASSLSPGVDTQYF	TGTGCCAGCAGCTTAAGCCCAGGGGTAGATACGCAGTATTTT
many	TRBV20-1	NA	TRBJ1-1	14	CSARDLDTNTEAFF	TGCAGTGCTAGAGATTTGGACACCAACACTGAAGCTTTCTTT
NA	TRBV20-1	NA	TRBJ2-7	12	CSARSSQDEQYF	TGCAGTGCTAGATCGAGCCAGGACGAGCAGTACTTC
few	TRBV7-2	NA	TRBJ1-3	14	CASSLGGRGNTIYF	TGTGCCAGCAGCTTAGGCGGCCGGGGAAACACCATATATTTT
few	TRBV12-3/TRBV12-4	TRBD2	TRBJ2-1	14	CASSFPGLAGGGFF	TGTGCCAGCAGTTTCCCGGGACTAGCGGGGGGAGGGTTCTTC
many	TRBV28	NA	TRBJ2-7	13	CASSGPTRYEQYF	TGTGCCAGCAGTGGGCCGACCCGTTACGAGCAGTACTTC
NA	TRBV28	NA	TRBJ2-1	16	CASSQLRDSGVNEQFF	TGTGCCAGCAGTCAACTCCGGGACAGCGGGGTCAATGAGCAGTTCTTC
few	TRBV30	NA	TRBJ2-5	14	CAWNWGQGKETQYF	TGTGCCTGGAATTGGGGGCAGGGAAAAGAGACCCAGTACTTC
NA	TRBV19	NA	TRBJ1-1	15	CASSIDLDRNTEAFF	TGTGCCAGTAGTATAGACCTCGACAGGAACACTGAAGCTTTCTTT
NA	TRBV10-3	TRBD1	TRBJ1-3	15	CAIRGDRISGNTIYF	TGTGCCATCAGGGGGGACAGGATCTCTGGAAACACCATATATTTT
many	TRBV12-3/TRBV12-4	NA	TRBJ1-5	14	CASSSRGPDQPQHF	TGTGCCAGCAGTTCTCGTGGTCCCGATCAGCCCCAGCATTTT
NA	TRBV29-1	NA	TRBJ1-1	12	CSVEWDPPEAFF	TGCAGCGTTGAGTGGGACCCCCCTGAAGCTTTCTTT
many	TRBV29-1	NA	TRBJ2-7	15	CSVVGWGIGTYEQYF	TGCAGCGTTGTAGGTTGGGGGATAGGAACCTACGAGCAGTACTTC
many	TRBV6-5	TRBD1	TRBJ1-2	14	CASSYWDSRYGYTF	TGTGCCAGCAGTTACTGGGACAGTAGATATGGCTACACCTTC
few	TRBV4-2	NA	TRBJ2-7	16	CASSRLAVGGSHEQYF	TGTGCCAGCAGCCGTTTGGCCGTCGGCGGTTCCCACGAGCAGTACTTC
NA	TRBV30	TRBD1	TRBJ2-7	13	CAWRGTGFYEQYF	TGTGCCTGGAGGGGGACAGGGTTCTACGAGCAGTACTTC
many	TRBV5-6	NA	TRBJ1-5	12	CASSGAGQPQHF	TGTGCCAGCAGCGGGGCAGGACAGCCCCAGCATTTT
NA	TRBV11-3	TRBD2	TRBJ2-2	16	CASSAREGSNTGELFF	TGTGCCAGCAGCGCCCGGGAGGGTTCGAACACCGGGGAGCTGTTTTTT
few	TRBV7-9	TRBD1	TRBJ1-2	14	CASSSRTGDGTYTF	TGTGCCAGCAGCTCCAGGACAGGGGACGGGACCTACACCTTC
few	TRBV6-5	NA	TRBJ2-7	13	CASSYGQFYEQYF	TGTGCCAGCAGTTACGGGCAATTCTACGAGCAGTACTTC
NA	TRBV4-1	NA	TRBJ1-1	13	CASARTGNTEAFF	TGCGCCAGCGCACGGACGGGCAACACTGAAGCTTTCTTT
NA	TRBV11-2	NA	TRBJ1-6	19	CASSSTSGFLPSYNSPLHF	TGTGCCAGCAGCTCTACTTCAGGGTTCCTGCCCTCCTATAATTCACCCCTCCACTTT
many	TRBV11-2	NA	TRBJ2-2	15	CASSITGDHTGELFF	TGTGCCAGCAGCATCACGGGGGACCACACCGGGGAGCTGTTTTTT
NA	TRBV2	NA	TRBJ2-1	13	CASGLELRDEQFF	TGTGCCAGTGGACTGGAACTAAGGGATGAGCAGTTCTTC
NA	TRBV27	NA	TRBJ2-3	12	CASGTTGDTQYF	TGTGCCAGCGGAACGACGGGAGATACGCAGTATTTT
many	TRBV2	NA	TRBJ2-2	12	CASSEPSGELFF	TGTGCCAGCAGTGAACCCTCCGGGGAGCTGTTTTTT
few	TRBV6-1	NA	TRBJ1-5	13	CASSGHRNQPQHF	TGTGCCAGCAGTGGACACAGGAATCAGCCCCAGCATTTT